Below are 7 T cell receptor beta chains sequenced from a single sample in a study of T-cell reconstitution after alpha-beta-depleted transplantation in children. Unique molecular identifiers tagged the TCRbeta library. TCRdb passed the PCR reads through MiXCR, listing each CDR3 protein once. The top ten hold about 2.3% of the sample, which has approximately 520,000 distinct CDR3 sequences, roughly 33% seen once. The sequencing here drew on PBMCs from the stem cell graft donor, taken from the stem cell graft. Receptor source: a human donor who donated a stem cell graft to a child with aplastic anemia.

This chain uses TRBV20-1 with TRBJ2-7; no reliable D call. V lost 4 bases and J 1 base, leaving 8 bases between the germline ends. The germline V gene has CDR1 DFQATT and CDR2 SNEGSKA (reference sequence). This CDR3 region has 12 residues. CDR3 in DNA: TGCAGTGCTATCGGACCGTCCTACGAGCAGTACTTC. This translates into CSAIGPSYEQYF.

The rearrangement links TRBV7-2 to TRBJ1-1, with unresolved D. Looked up from germline, CDR1 is SGHTA and CDR2 is FQGNSA. V lost 8 bases and J lost 0, with 10 bases in between. The CDR3 covers 13 residues. The CDR3 nucleotides read TGTGCCAGCGCCAGATTCATGAACACTGAAGCTTTCTTT. It codes for CASARFMNTEAFF.

V gene TRBV5-4 combines with J gene TRBJ1-2; 7 bases are shared with TRBD1. The CDR3 has 13 residues. Germline lookup yields CDR1 SGHNT and CDR2 YYREEE (reference sequence). V lost 1 base to trimming and J lost 6 bases; unmatched junction nucleotides: 3. In nucleotides, the CDR3 is TGTGCCAGCAGCTTGACAGGGGTCGATGGCTACACCTTC. This encodes CASSLTGVDGYTF.

V is TRBV6-2 or TRBV6-3 and J is TRBJ2-1; no definite D call. The CDR3 has 20 amino acids. The ends were cut back, 3 bases at V and 0 bases at J, with 24 bases in the middle. CDR1 is MNHEY and CDR2 is SVGEGT in the germline V gene. The DNA for the CDR3 is TGTGCCAGCAGTTATACTCATGGGGATTCCCCGATCGGCTCCTACAATGAGCAGTTCTTC. This sequence encodes CASSYTHGDSPIGSYNEQFF.

J is TRBJ2-7 and V is TRBV11-2; 12 positions agree with TRBD2. The CDR3 has 15 residues. J was trimmed by 5 bases and V by 6 bases; bases with no gene match: 8. The germline V gene has CDR1 SGHAT and CDR2 FQNNGV. The CDR3 sequence: CASSPLAGGPHEQYV. Here the CDR3 DNA reads TGTGCCAGCAGTCCTCTAGCGGGAGGGCCCCACGAGCAGTACGTC.

This clonotype was picked up one time. V usage is TRBV11-1 and J usage is TRBJ1-1; TRBD1 matches at 7 bases. The germline V gene encodes CDR1 SGHAT and CDR2 FQDESV (reference sequence). The CDR3 spans 18 residues. Trimming at V came to 4 bases and at J to 3 bases, leaving 17 bases not matched to a gene. The CDR3 DNA is TGTGCCAGCAGCTCTACGACAGGGAAGGGGGTCGAGGACACTGAAGCTTTCTTT. It is translated as CASSSTTGKGVEDTEAFF.

This clonotype was counted between two and nine times. CDR3 loop: CSARGRFFTIHEQYF. The CDR3 DNA sequence: TGCAGTGCTAGGGGTCGCTTTTTCACTATCCACGAGCAGTACTTC. The rearrangement links TRBV20-1 to TRBJ2-7; D not certain. The CDR3 runs 15 residues. Germline lookup yields CDR1 DFQATT and CDR2 SNEGSKA (reference sequence). Between the trimmed V and J ends, which lost 3 bases and 5 bases, there was a span of 20 bases.